These 2 T cell receptor beta chains originate from one sample sequenced in a study of blood T cell repertoires in COVID-19 (TCRdb year 2020). The library was obtained by the immunoSEQ multiplex PCR assay. Not all clones reach the TCRdb copy of this immuneACCESS table, which keeps in-frame sequences only. Checked studies attribute under half of the gap to unresolved V genes and leave the rest unexplained. This sample lists about 440,000 clones; 88% were detected once. The ten most abundant clones make up approximately 12% of the sample. The material sequenced was peripheral blood. The receptors come from a woman aged 45-59 years with COVID-19, enrolled during active disease.

The chain links TRBV18 to TRBJ2-1; the D gene is possibly TRBD1 (6 bases). This CDR3 comprises 14 residues. Germline V gene data show CDR1 as KGHSH and CDR2 as LQKENI. V lost 5 bases to trimming and J lost 4 bases, with 12 bases between them. The CDR3 nucleotides are TGTGCCAGCTCAGACCAGGGGACGTACAATGAGCAGTTCTTC. As protein: CASSDQGTYNEQFF. The variable domain in full, completed from reference TRBV18 and TRBJ2-1, reads NAGVMQNPRHLVRRRGQEARLRCSPMKGHSHVYWYRQLPEEGLKFMVYLQKENIIDESGMPKERFSAEFPKEGPSILRIQQVVRGDSAAYFCASSDQGTYNEQFFGPGTRLTVL.

Turning to this clone: The sample has other DNA sequences that encode this CDR3 too. The chain combines TRBV6-5 with TRBJ1-3; 8 bases match TRBD1. The CDR3 extends over 15 amino acids. V was pared by 8 bases and J by 0 bases, with 6 bases of the junction left unmatched. Looked up from germline, CDR1 is MNHEY and CDR2 is SVGAGI. The CDR3 DNA reads TGTGCCAGCCGAACCGGGACAGGCTCTGGAAACACCATATATTTT. Its translation is CASRTGTGSGNTIYF.